The clone carrying this TCR beta chain was found many times. Antigen specificity is unknown. This record comes from a study of tumor-infiltrating lymphocytes in primary liver carcinoma. The CDR3 sequence is 15 residues long. From germline, CDR1 is SGHKS and CDR2 YYEKEE (reference sequence). V was pared by 4 bases and J by 6 bases, with 9 bases of the junction left unmatched. Unsorted bulk tissue, about 20-32 mg of it, served as the source for co-extraction of RNA and DNA. General study points: The overlap of tumor-adjacent and tumor-blood pairs was smaller than that of tumor region pairs. All five tumor regions shared only about 7.5-24% of top clones. When set against blood, tumors had a significantly higher top-250-clone fraction (p = 0.039).

Total RNA amounting to around 450 ng was the source from which TCR beta cDNA was made with a constant-region primer. Three nested multiplex PCR rounds, a slightly modified ARM-PCR, produced the libraries for TCR beta. Running approximately 10 cycles apiece, the first two PCR rounds relied on TRBV1-TRBV30 forward primers together with a C-beta reverse primer. TCRdb ran MiXCR on the multiplex PCR reads and lists one entry per CDR3 protein. This sample yields 100,000 to 150,000 distinct CDR3 sequences, of which 64% are seen a single time; 7.5% to 9% belongs to the top ten. The source is a woman aged 55 to 70 with primary liver carcinoma and hepatitis B virus infection. Sequences were obtained from liver tumor tissue from sampling region 3. Subset here: tumor region T3, left-lateral pole. The chain employs TRBV5-5 and TRBJ2-2, with 7 bases matching TRBD2. CDR3 residues: CASSRGFAGAGELFF. CDR3 coding DNA: TGTGCCAGCAGCCGAGGATTCGCGGGGGCCGGGGAGCTGTTTTTT.